A single sample gave rise to the 23 T cell receptor beta chains below, sequenced in a study of shared clonotypes between healthy human individuals. The protocol was immunoSEQ multiplex PCR, while the TCRdb copy is restricted to in-frame clones and leaves out a portion. The sample contains 300,000 to 350,000 clones, around four fifths of which appear only once. The sample was memory CD4+ T cells sorted from blood. Subset indicated: CD45RA-negative fraction. These receptors were taken from a young man in good health.

This clone was picked up a small number of times. The chain carries TRBV28 and TRBJ2-5; D may be TRBD1 (6 bases). V shed 6 bases and J shed 7 bases, with 21 bases lying between them. Germline V gives CDR1 MDHEN, CDR2 SYDVKM. CDR3 length: 15 amino acids. DNA for the CDR3: TGTGCCAGCAGCCTGACAGGAGACAAGCTGGGGACCCAGTACTTC. Translating gives CASSLTGDKLGTQYF.

The chain couples TRBV13 to TRBJ2-3; the D is unclear. The CDR3 runs to 13 residues. Trimming cost V 5 bases and J 0 bases, with 6 bases left between them. Germline V gives CDR1 PRHDT, CDR2 FYEKMQ (reference sequence). In DNA form, the CDR3 reads TGTGCCAGCAGCCCGGTGAGCACAGATACGCAGTATTTT. It encodes CASSPVSTDTQYF.

CDR3 DNA: TGTGCCAGCAGCTTAGCCAGTTCGGCGGGAGTTACCGGGGAGCTGTTTTTT. Protein: CASSLASSAGVTGELFF. The gene calls are TRBV7-9 and TRBJ2-2, with 7 nucleotides matching TRBD2. V lost 0 bases and J lost 5; bases outside the gene matches: 9. The germline CDR1 and CDR2 sequences are SEHNR and FQNEAQ (reference sequence). The CDR3 has 17 residues. The whole variable domain, remainder taken from reference TRBV7-9 and TRBJ2-2, is DTGVSQNPRHKITKRGQNVTFRCDPISEHNRLYWYRQTLGQGPEFLTYFQNEAQLEKSRLLSDRFSAERPKGSFSTLEIQRTEQGDSAMYLCASSLASSAGVTGELFFGEGSRLTVL.

This chain connects TRBV27 to TRBJ2-1; maybe TRBD1 (6 bases). CDR1 and CDR2 from the germline V gene are MNHEY and SMNVEV (reference sequence). The length of the CDR3 is 12 residues. V lost 3 bases, J lost 10 bases, and 10 bases lay in between. CDR3 in amino acids: CASSFLQGEQFF. The DNA of the CDR3 is TGTGCCAGCAGTTTCTTACAGGGCGAGCAGTTCTTC.

The chain is built from TRBV10-2 and TRBJ2-2; TRBD2 is a possible D gene (6 bases). This CDR3 has 15 residues. Germline V gene sequence: CDR1 WSHSY, CDR2 SAAADI. The V end lost 8 bases, the J end lost 4 bases, and 17 bases lay between the germline ends. The CDR3 spells CASVTLGSTTGELFF. The CDR3, as DNA: TGCGCCAGCGTAACTCTCGGGAGTACCACCGGGGAGCTGTTTTTT.

The rearrangement joins TRBV18 to TRBJ2-1, with a tentative D call TRBD2 (6 bases). Trimming took 3 bases from V and 2 from J, leaving 14 bases between them. The CDR3 has 16 residues. CDR1 and CDR2 (germline): KGHSH, LQKENI. The CDR3 spells CASSPSGGITYNEQFF. The DNA of the CDR3 is TGTGCCAGCTCACCTTCTGGCGGGATTACCTACAATGAGCAGTTCTTC. The variable domain in full, completed from reference TRBV18 and TRBJ2-1, reads NAGVMQNPRHLVRRRGQEARLRCSPMKGHSHVYWYRQLPEEGLKFMVYLQKENIIDESGMPKERFSAEFPKEGPSILRIQQVVRGDSAAYFCASSPSGGITYNEQFFGPGTRLTVL.

The chain couples TRBV12-5 to TRBJ1-5; D is possibly TRBD1 (5 bases). The germline V and J ends were trimmed by 0 bases and 1 base, with 16 bases remaining between them. The CDR3 length is 18 residues. Germline V gene data show CDR1 as LGHNT and CDR2 as FRNRAP. As DNA, the CDR3 is TGTGCTAGTGGTTTGGTGGCAGGGTTGGGAGAAAGCAATCAGCCCCAGCATTTT. Protein product: CASGLVAGLGESNQPQHF.

This clone appeared a single time. The identical CDR3 is also encoded by other nucleotide sequences in the sample. The V gene is TRBV28, the J gene TRBJ2-7; tentative D call: TRBD1 (5 bases). Per the germline V gene, CDR1 is MDHEN and CDR2 is SYDVKM. This CDR3 contains 14 residues. Trimming pared 2 bases from V and 2 bases from J, leaving 10 bases between. CDR3 sequence reads: CASSLRGSTYEQYF. Written as DNA, the CDR3 is TGTGCCAGCAGTTTAAGGGGATCCACCTACGAGCAGTACTTC.

This clone was observed a few times. This chain uses TRBV7-8 with TRBJ2-1; the D gene could be TRBD1 or TRBD2 (5 bases each). The V and J ends lost 5 bases and 4 bases respectively, with 15 bases between them. The CDR3 length is 15 residues. Germline assignment: CDR1 SGHVS and CDR2 FQNEAQ. CDR3 in amino acids: CASSPQGGRYNEQFF. The CDR3 DNA reads TGTGCCAGCAGCCCGCAGGGCGGGCGGTACAATGAGCAGTTCTTC.

The J gene is TRBJ2-4, the V gene TRBV29-1, with a tentative D call TRBD1 (6 bases). The CDR3 has 13 amino acids. Trimming took off 1 base at V and 6 bases at J, with 10 bases between the two ends. Germline V gene lookup returns CDR1 SQVTM and CDR2 ANQGSEA. CDR3 residues: CSVEGAGVNIQYF. Here the CDR3 DNA reads TGCAGCGTTGAAGGAGCAGGGGTAAACATTCAGTACTTC.

This chain joins TRBV7-3 and TRBJ2-6; TRBD1 or TRBD2 may be the D gene (5 bases each). The CDR3 has 16 residues. V was cut by 5 bases and J by 2 bases, with 13 bases left in between. Germline V gene sequence: CDR1 SGHTA, CDR2 FQGTGA. CDR3 protein: CASSQGTATGANVLTF. The CDR3 DNA sequence: TGTGCCAGCAGCCAAGGGACCGCCACTGGGGCCAACGTCCTGACTTTC.

The chain recombines TRBV7-2 with TRBJ2-3; 7 bases align to TRBD2. This CDR3 region has 18 residues. V was clipped by 1 base and J by 0 bases; unmatched bases: 10. Germline loops: CDR1 SGHTA, CDR2 FQGNSA. CDR3 coding DNA: TGTGCCAGCAGCTTAGATCCAGCGGGGACCTCTAGCACAGATACGCAGTATTTT. Amino acids: CASSLDPAGTSSTDTQYF. The whole variable domain, remainder taken from reference TRBV7-2 and TRBJ2-3, is GAGVSQSPSNKVTEKGKDVELRCDPISGHTALYWYRQSLGQGLEFLIYFQGNSAPDKSGLPSDRFSAERTGGSVSTLTIQRTQQEDSAVYLCASSLDPAGTSSTDTQYFGPGTRLTVL.

This clone was seen a few times. This chain joins TRBV11-3 and TRBJ2-7; possible D gene TRBD2, 6 bases. CDR1 is SGHNT and CDR2 is YENEEA in the germline V gene. This CDR3 is 14 amino acids long. Trimming left V 1 base short and J 3 bases short, with 10 bases between. The CDR3 here is CASSLAGVHYEQYF. The CDR3 bases are TGTGCCAGCAGCTTAGCGGGGGTGCACTACGAGCAGTACTTC.

V usage is TRBV18 and J usage is TRBJ1-3; 8 nucleotides align to TRBD1. From germline, CDR1 is KGHSH and CDR2 LQKENI. The CDR3 runs to 15 residues. V dropped 4 bases and J dropped 2; count of bases not matched to a gene: 4. CDR3 DNA: TGTGCCAGCTCACGCCTACAGGGGGCTGGAAACACCATATATTTT. This codes for CASSRLQGAGNTIYF.

This clone was observed a single time. The genes are TRBV2 and TRBJ1-5; no clear D. Germline V CDR1 and CDR2: SNHLY, FYNNEI. The V end was cut by 4 bases, the J end by 4 bases, with 11 bases between. This CDR3 has 14 amino acids. The CDR3 coding sequence is TGTGCCAGCAGTGGAGGCGAAGTAAATCAGCCCCAGCATTTT. Protein sequence: CASSGGEVNQPQHF. The full variable domain, in which reference TRBV2 and TRBJ1-5 provide the parts outside the CDR3, is EPEVTQTPSHQVTQMGQEVILRCVPISNHLYFYWYRQILGQKVEFLVSFYNNEISEKSEIFDDQFSVERPDGSNFTLKIRSTKLEDSAMYFCASSGGEVNQPQHFGDGTRLSIL.

This rearrangement joins TRBV10-2 to TRBJ2-1; TRBD2 matches at 7 bases. The V gene end was trimmed by 6 bases and the J gene end by 5 bases; junction bases not matched to a gene: 13. The CDR3 runs to 16 residues. Germline CDR1 is WSHSY and CDR2 is SAAADI. Here the CDR3 reads CASSDTGLVQNNEQFF. CDR3 nucleotides: TGCGCCAGCAGCGACACAGGACTAGTTCAGAACAATGAGCAGTTCTTC.

This chain uses TRBV4-3 with TRBJ1-5; D gene unclear. Deletions cut 3 bases from V and 3 bases from J, with 12 bases between. There are 15 residues in the CDR3. CDR1 and CDR2 (germline): LGHNA, YSLEER. CDR3 loop: CASSQEAGTNQPQHF. CDR3 DNA sequence: TGCGCCAGCAGCCAGGAGGCAGGAACCAATCAGCCCCAGCATTTT.

This clone turned up a few times. V gene TRBV5-1 combines with J gene TRBJ2-3, with 8 bases fitting TRBD2. The CDR3 runs 16 residues. V lost 4 bases to trimming and J lost 5 bases; unmatched junction nucleotides: 12. The germline V gene encodes CDR1 SGHRS and CDR2 YFSETQ. The CDR3 region is CASSRVAGGVGDTQYF. In DNA form, the CDR3 reads TGCGCCAGCAGCCGGGTCGCGGGAGGTGTTGGAGATACGCAGTATTTT.

The rearrangement joins TRBV5-4 to TRBJ2-7; D perhaps matches TRBD1 (5 bases). The CDR3 is 14 residues long. CDR1 and CDR2 from the germline V gene are SGHNT and YYREEE (reference sequence). V was trimmed by 0 bases and J by 4 bases, leaving 11 bases between them. CDR3 residues: CASSLVPGLYEQYF. DNA of the CDR3: TGTGCCAGCAGCTTGGTCCCAGGGCTATACGAGCAGTACTTC.

The rearrangement links TRBV2 to TRBJ2-7; no reliable D call. V lost 6 bases, J lost 6 bases, and 6 bases lay in between. The CDR3 has 10 residues. The germline gives CDR1 SNHLY, CDR2 FYNNEI. Here the CDR3 reads CASRWAEQYF. Here the CDR3 DNA reads TGTGCCAGCAGGTGGGCCGAGCAGTACTTC.

The chain carries TRBV5-1 and TRBJ1-1; D possibly corresponds to TRBD1 (6 bases). The CDR3 extends over 14 amino acids. Looked up from germline, CDR1 is SGHRS and CDR2 is YFSETQ. The V end was cut by 0 bases, the J end by 3 bases, with 9 bases between. The CDR3 DNA is TGCGCCAGCAGCTTGGACCAGGGGTACACTGAAGCTTTCTTT. As protein: CASSLDQGYTEAFF.

This chain links TRBV5-1 with TRBJ1-4; D may be TRBD1 (6 bases). There are 14 residues in the CDR3. V was trimmed by 5 bases and J by 7 bases, leaving 15 bases between them. In germline, CDR1 is SGHRS, CDR2 YFSETQ. The CDR3 DNA is TGCGCCAGCAGGAACAGGGCCGCAGGTGAAAAACTGTTTTTT. Translated, it gives CASRNRAAGEKLFF.

The table lists this clone with a few counts. The chain uses TRBV6-1 and TRBJ1-5; 7 bases map to TRBD1. Trimming at V came to 7 bases and at J to 6 bases, leaving 9 bases not matched to a gene. Germline assignment: CDR1 MNHNS and CDR2 SASEGT. The CDR3 extends over 14 amino acids. CDR3 residues: CASIPGRGLQPQHF. DNA for the CDR3: TGTGCCAGCATCCCAGGTAGGGGGCTTCAGCCCCAGCATTTT.